This T cell receptor (beta chain) appears in the sequencing data of a study of tumor-infiltrating lymphocytes in primary liver carcinoma. Germline V lookup: CDR1 SGHAT, CDR2 FQNNGV. The CDR3 loop spans 12 amino acids. A primer matching the constant region was used to make TCR beta cDNA from approximately 500 ng of total RNA. ARM-PCR was slightly modified, and three nested multiplex PCR rounds with it gave rise to the TCR beta libraries. TRBV1-TRBV30 forward and Cbeta reverse primers drove the first two approximately 11-cycle rounds. Each CDR3 protein is one row after TCRdb ran MiXCR on the multiplex PCR reads. The sample shows roughly 70,000 distinct CDR3 sequences, 71% of them seen only once. Unsorted bulk tissue of about 20-31 mg yielded co-extracted RNA and DNA. This clonotype appeared many times. A junction end diverges from the germline sequence, so it may reflect a read error.

The sequence derives from a man aged 35 to 55 with primary liver carcinoma and hepatitis B virus infection. This chain uses TRBV11-2 with TRBJ2-7; D is tentatively TRBD1 or TRBD2 (6 bases each). Sequencing input: liver tumor tissue from sampling region 4. As to subset: tumor region T4, right-lateral pole. As DNA, the CDR3 is TGTGCCAGCAGTCCCGGGGGCTACGAGCAGTGCTTC. Its translation: CASSPGGYEQCF.